These 3 T cell receptor beta chains were all obtained from the same sample, sequenced in a study of T cell responses to AZD1222 COVID-19 vaccine. TCRdb keeps only in-frame clones here, not all; method: immunoSEQ multiplex PCR. The table lists tens of thousands of clones, approximately 90% of them singletons. The sequencing used peripheral blood, collected 28 days after the second AZD1222 dose. These receptors were collected from an adult who received the AZD1222 COVID-19 vaccine.

CDR3 amino acids: CASSQPLTGSPFTDTQYF. The CDR3 nucleotides are TGTGCCAGCAGCCAACCTCTTACCGGCTCCCCTTTCACAGATACGCAGTATTTT. The chain employs TRBV14 and TRBJ2-3, with D uncertain. Trimming stripped 2 bases from V and 2 bases from J, with 20 bases between. CDR3 size: 18 residues. CDR1 is SGHDN, CDR2 FVKESK, per germline.

The chain links TRBV12-3 or TRBV12-4 to TRBJ1-5; tentatively, D is TRBD1 (5 bases). V dropped 4 bases and J dropped 9 bases, with 7 bases sitting between them. The CDR3 extends over 11 amino acids. In DNA form, the CDR3 reads TGTGCCAGCAGTTCGGGGGGGCCCCAGCATTTT. It is translated as CASSSGGPQHF.

This clone occurred a few times. An end of the junction does not agree with germline; a read error may underlie this. The genes are TRBV7-7 and TRBJ2-7, with D possibly being TRBD2 (5 bases). This CDR3 is built from 13 residues. From germline, CDR1 is SSHAT and CDR2 FNYEAQ (reference sequence). This CDR3 is CASSLGEGSEQYF. CDR3 coding DNA: TGTGCTAGCAGCTTGGGTGAGGGATCCGAGCAGTACTTC.